Listed below are T cell receptor beta chains from one sample, sequenced in a study of CD8 T cells in ankylosing spondylitis. TCRdb used MiXCR to reprocess the 5' RACE reads, holding one entry per CDR3 protein. The sample holds some 840,000 distinct CDR3 sequences; approximately 10% are singletons and the top ten take approximately 0.51%. The sample consisted of blood, either unsorted or a sorted T cell fraction (not recorded which). The receptors here all came from a male donor with ankylosing spondylitis. The CDR3 runs from the conserved cysteine through the conserved F or W. The order of the fields is clone size, V gene, D gene, J gene, CDR3 DNA, CDR3 protein. The D gene is left open where the match is weak. Clone size is stated in some rows and not others, as once, few, many or a class when expanded.

size: .
V: TRBV7-2
D: .
J: TRBJ1-1
DNA: TGTGCCAGCAGCCCAATTGGAGGGGGGATTAATGAAGCTTTCTTT
CDR3: CASSPIGGGINEAFF

size: few
V: TRBV3-1
D: .
J: TRBJ2-1
DNA: TGTGCCAGCAGCCAAGGGGGCTTCTACAATGAGCAGTTCTTC
CDR3: CASSQGGFYNEQFF

size: many
V: TRBV5-1
D: .
J: TRBJ1-2
DNA: TGCGCCAGCAGCTTCACAGAAGCTAACTATGGCTACACCTTC
CDR3: CASSFTEANYGYTF

size: .
V: TRBV5-4
D: .
J: TRBJ1-2
DNA: TGTGCCAGCAGCTTGGCCGCGGGGGGGCTCCGAGGCTACACCTTC
CDR3: CASSLAAGGLRGYTF

size: few
V: TRBV7-9
D: TRBD2
J: TRBJ2-1
DNA: TGTGCCAGCAGCTTAGGACTAGCGGTAGGCAATGAGCAGTTCTTC
CDR3: CASSLGLAVGNEQFF

size: .
V: TRBV11-3
D: .
J: TRBJ2-1
DNA: TGTGCCAGCAGCTCCCGCCAAGGGACAGAGCAGTTCTTC
CDR3: CASSSRQGTEQFF

size: few
V: TRBV6-1
D: TRBD2
J: TRBJ2-3
DNA: TGTGCCAGCACCGCCAGGGGACTAGGAGGCACAGATACGCAGTATTTT
CDR3: CASTARGLGGTDTQYF

size: few
V: TRBV29-1
D: TRBD1
J: TRBJ2-2
DNA: TGCAGCGCCTCAGTGGCAGGGGGCGACACCGGGGAGCTGTTTTTT
CDR3: CSASVAGGDTGELFF

size: .
V: TRBV29-1
D: TRBD2
J: TRBJ2-1
DNA: TGCAGCGTGGATCGACTAGCGGACCAGAACAATGAGCAGTTCTTC
CDR3: CSVDRLADQNNEQFF

size: few
V: TRBV10-3
D: .
J: TRBJ2-2
DNA: TGTGCCATCAGTGAGAGATCGTCGAACACCGGGGAGCTGTTTTTT
CDR3: CAISERSSNTGELFF

size: .
V: TRBV10-3
D: .
J: TRBJ2-1
DNA: TGTGCCATCTCACCCAGGAGGGGGGAACGTCATGAGCAGTTCTTC
CDR3: CAISPRRGERHEQFF

size: .
V: TRBV27
D: TRBD1
J: TRBJ1-6
DNA: TGTGCCAGCAGTTACCGGACAGGCATGAATTCACCCCTCCACTTT
CDR3: CASSYRTGMNSPLHF

size: .
V: TRBV29-1
D: .
J: TRBJ1-2
DNA: TGCAGCGTTGACGATGACAGCTATGGCTACACCTTC
CDR3: CSVDDDSYGYTF

size: many
V: TRBV20-1
D: .
J: TRBJ2-3
DNA: TGCAGTAGAGGGGGCACAGATACGCAGTATTTT
CDR3: CSRGGTDTQYF

size: few
V: TRBV20-1
D: TRBD2
J: TRBJ2-3
DNA: TGCAGTGCTAGTGCCCCACTAGCGGGTTATTCCGATACGCAGTATTTT
CDR3: CSASAPLAGYSDTQYF

size: .
V: TRBV6-5
D: .
J: TRBJ2-5
DNA: TGTGCCAGCAGTTCTCACAGGGTTCCGGAGACCCAGTACTTC
CDR3: CASSSHRVPETQYF